This record covers a single TCR beta chain. As yet, its antigen is unknown. The data were taken from a study of monozygotic twins with inflammatory bowel disease. Points from the study as a whole: Telling different T cell subtypes apart from each other was not possible. Extra variability in the repertoires of patients may have come from differing immunosuppressive treatments.

The germline V gene has CDR1 MNHEY and CDR2 SMNVEV (reference sequence). The length of the CDR3 is 12 residues. Used for each TCR library was approximately 3.5 ug of total RNA. TCRdb reprocessed the 5' RACE reads and keeps a single row for each CDR3 protein, giving no DNA. The sample is made up of a few hundred thousand distinct CDR3 sequences, and the top ten hold 5.5% to 6.5% of it. The sample taken for sequencing was blood. The sequence was collected from a human donor with ulcerative colitis or Crohn's disease, or a healthy co-twin of an affected twin (not recorded which). The gene calls are TRBV27 and TRBJ1-1; lacking DNA, the TRBD1 call made by TCRdb goes unchecked. The CDR3 loop reads CATPLDNTEAFF.